This entry features one T cell receptor (beta chain) sequence. Its target is not known. These data belong to a study of cytomegalovirus exposure and HLA in healthy donors. Study-level background: It was reported in a later analysis that the 95 to 150 validation repertoires used the same platform as the 550 to 850 first-cohort repertoires. Study-level findings and limits: The study recorded 150 to 200 TCR beta chains that were cytomegalovirus-associated. Reports showed the classifier diagnosing cytomegalovirus status with high specificity and sensitivity. Most TCR sequences were rare, but some public TCRs occurred in many donors.

Using immunoSEQ multiplex PCR, the repertoire was profiled, and TCRdb retains in-frame clones only, with some absent. Altogether about 140,000 clones are present, approximately 85% being singletons, with the ten largest covering 1.4%. V was shortened by 4 bases and J by 4 bases, with 10 bases between the two germline ends. This CDR3 comprises 14 residues. CDR1 is MNHEY and CDR2 is SVGAGI in the germline V gene. V and J are TRBV6-5 and TRBJ2-2, with a tentative D call TRBD1 (5 bases). Sequencing input: PBMCs. The source is a woman aged 25 to 39 in good health and CMV-seronegative. The CDR3 reads CASSFTGRTGELFF. The CDR3 DNA follows: TGTGCCAGCAGTTTCACAGGTCGCACCGGGGAGCTGTTTTTT.